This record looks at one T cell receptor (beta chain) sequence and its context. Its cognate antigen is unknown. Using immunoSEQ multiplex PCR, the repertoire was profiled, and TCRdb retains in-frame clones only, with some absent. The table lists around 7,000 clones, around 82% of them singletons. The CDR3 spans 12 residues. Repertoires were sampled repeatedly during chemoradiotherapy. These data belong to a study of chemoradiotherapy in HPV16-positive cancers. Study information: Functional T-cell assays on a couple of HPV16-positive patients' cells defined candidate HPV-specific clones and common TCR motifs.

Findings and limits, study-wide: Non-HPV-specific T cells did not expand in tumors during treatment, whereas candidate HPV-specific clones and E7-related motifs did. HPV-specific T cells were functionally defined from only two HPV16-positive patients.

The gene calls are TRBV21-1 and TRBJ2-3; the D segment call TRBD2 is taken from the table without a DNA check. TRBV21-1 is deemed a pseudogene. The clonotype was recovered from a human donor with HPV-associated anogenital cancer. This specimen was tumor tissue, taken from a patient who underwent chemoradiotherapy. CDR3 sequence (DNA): TGTGCCATCGCGGAGGGCACAGATACGCAGTATTTT. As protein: CAIAEGTDTQYF.